The rows below give T cell receptor beta chains drawn from one sample of a study of blood T cells in healthy people across ages. TCRdb reprocessed the 5' RACE reads via MiXCR and lists one record per CDR3 protein. Counted here are about 1.4 million distinct CDR3 sequences, around 55% occurring once; the ten biggest clones make up about 6.3%. The specimen sequenced was blood. The source is a man younger than 30 in good health. The CDR3 runs from the conserved cysteine through the conserved F or W. For some rows the clone size is stated as once, few or many, or as a class when expanded; others skip it.

J	size	V	CDR3
TRBJ2-4	NA	TRBV20-1	CSAPSPSGVRIREQYF
TRBJ1-4	NA	TRBV4-3	CASSQDQVTGGDGEKLFF
TRBJ2-7	few	TRBV10-3	CAISESGTSGNYEQYF
TRBJ2-7	NA	TRBV12-5	CASQDRLPSYEQYF
TRBJ1-1	few	TRBV6-5	CASSYSGGGGAFF
TRBJ2-6	few	TRBV6-1	CASSERRGSGANVLTF
TRBJ2-5	NA	TRBV13	CASSLFGARIQETQYF
TRBJ2-1	NA	TRBV7-9	CASSPLRGAYNEQFF
TRBJ2-4	NA	TRBV28	CASRTVGEEQYF
TRBJ2-1	NA	TRBV29-1	CSVAETLGLEQFF
TRBJ1-2	few	TRBV14	CASSQVGGVYGYTF
TRBJ2-7	NA	TRBV7-9	CASSFLSGTGPYEQYF
TRBJ1-4	NA	TRBV4-1	CASSRWPGQFNEKLFF
NA	NA	TRBV7-2	CASSLLPRPYEQYF
TRBJ2-5	few	TRBV6-5	CASSTGTTETQYF
NA	NA	TRBV6-5	CASSYLGESSVGETQYF
TRBJ2-4	NA	TRBV10-2	CATFGDSTTEQYF
TRBJ2-7	NA	TRBV29-1	CSVIDETYEQYF
TRBJ2-1	NA	TRBV20-1	CSARDKQASRYYEQFF
TRBJ2-3	NA	TRBV10-3	CAISERGSSTDTQYF
TRBJ2-3	once	TRBV7-9	CASSLPQGITDTQYF
TRBJ2-3	NA	TRBV4-2	CASSQEGRDTQYF
TRBJ1-4	once	TRBV4-2	CASSQGWTASNEKLFF
NA	NA	TRBV5-4	CASSQSGPETQYF
TRBJ2-3	NA	TRBV5-5	CASNPGQGPDTQYF
TRBJ2-1	NA	TRBV12-5	CASGLVRGGAYNEQFF
TRBJ2-7	few	TRBV15	CATSRDLGGGDYEQYF
TRBJ2-7	NA	TRBV5-6	CASSPMGQGGSYEQYF
TRBJ2-2	once	TRBV7-6	CASSLGPAGAGELFF
TRBJ1-4	NA	TRBV7-6	CASSRDRGGEKLFF
TRBJ1-6	NA	TRBV10-3	CAIREGPNSPLHF
TRBJ2-1	few	TRBV19	CASGMGVPNEQFF
TRBJ1-6	NA	TRBV7-2	CASSLAGAGDNSPLHF
TRBJ2-7	many	TRBV5-6	CASSLSRGEQYF
TRBJ2-3	few	TRBV3-1	CASSPPAQGLSEDTQYF
TRBJ2-3	NA	TRBV24-1	CATSDFNRGTTDTQYF
TRBJ1-4	many	TRBV7-9	CASRETGEKLFF